Presented here are 23 T cell receptor beta chains from one specimen sequenced in a study of cytomegalovirus exposure and HLA in healthy donors. Here immunoSEQ multiplex PCR was the method, and the copy in TCRdb shows in-frame clones only, minus some. Of hundreds of thousands of clones detected, roughly 90% appear once; the ten largest clones hold more than 10%. Sequencing was performed on PBMCs. The source of these receptors is a man between 18 and 35 years old in good health and CMV-seropositive.

CDR3 DNA sequence: TGTGCCAGCAGTGCCGACAGGCCTCCCTACGAGCAGTACTTC. It specifies CASSADRPPYEQYF. The gene calls are TRBV27 and TRBJ2-7; a possible D gene is TRBD1 (6 bases). Germline V lookup: CDR1 MNHEY, CDR2 SMNVEV (reference sequence). The CDR3 contains 14 residues. Deletions cut 5 bases from V and 2 bases from J, with 13 bases between.

The chain couples TRBV11-2 to TRBJ2-5; 12 positions agree with TRBD1. This CDR3 contains 17 residues. CDR1 is SGHAT, CDR2 FQNNGV, per germline. The ends lost 5 bases at V and 2 bases at J; junction bases unmatched: 9. In DNA form, the CDR3 reads TGTGCCAGCAGCAACCGGGACAGGGGGCTTTTTCAAGAGACCCAGTACTTC. It specifies CASSNRDRGLFQETQYF.

The CDR3 DNA is TGTGCCTGGAGGGGTACAAGGGACACCGGGGAGCTGTTTTTT. Translated: CAWRGTRDTGELFF. V is TRBV30 and J is TRBJ2-2; D call uncertain. The V gene lost 3 bases and the J gene lost 3 bases, with 11 bases spanning the gap. Germline lookup yields CDR1 GTSNPN and CDR2 SVGIG (reference sequence). The CDR3 extends over 14 amino acids. Variable domain in full (rest from reference TRBV30 and TRBJ2-2): SQTIHQWPATLVQPVGSPLSLECTVEGTSNPNLYWYRQAAGRGLQLLFYSVGIGQISSEVPQNLSASRPQDRQFILSSKKLLLSDSGFYLCAWRGTRDTGELFFGEGSRLTVL.

The chain employs TRBV27 and TRBJ2-7; 9 bases match TRBD1. Per germline, CDR1 MNHEY and CDR2 SMNVEV (reference sequence). J was trimmed by 2 bases and V by 4 bases; bases with no gene match: 3. The CDR3 totals 14 residues. CDR3 nucleotides: TGTGCCAGCAGTTATGGGACAGGGCCCTACGAGCAGTACTTC. Translated, it gives CASSYGTGPYEQYF.

The gene calls are TRBV5-1 and TRBJ1-1, with D tentatively TRBD1 (6 bases). Germline V gene lookup returns CDR1 SGHRS and CDR2 YFSETQ. The CDR3 spans 14 residues. Trimming left V 7 bases short and J 4 bases short, with 17 bases between. CDR3 bases: TGCGCCAGCTCGGAGGGAGGGGGAGGCACTGAAGCTTTCTTT. It is translated as CASSEGGGGTEAFF.

The V call is TRBV7-2, the J call TRBJ2-3; unclear D gene. The CDR3 runs to 13 residues. The V gene lost 5 bases and the J gene lost 3 bases, with 9 bases spanning the gap. Germline V gene lookup returns CDR1 SGHTA and CDR2 FQGNSA. In DNA, the CDR3 is TGTGCCAGCAGCCGTCGCGGTACAGATACGCAGTATTTT. Its translation: CASSRRGTDTQYF.

The chain uses TRBV5-1 and TRBJ2-3; 9 bases map to TRBD2. The germline gives CDR1 SGHRS, CDR2 YFSETQ. The ends lost 3 bases at V and 0 bases at J; junction bases unmatched: 5. The CDR3 is made up of 16 amino acids. The CDR3 DNA reads TGCGCCAGCAGCTCATTACTAGCGGGTAGCACAGATACGCAGTATTTT. Translating gives CASSSLLAGSTDTQYF.

V is TRBV28 and J is TRBJ1-1; no firm D call. The CDR3 extends over 16 amino acids. Germline V CDR1 and CDR2: MDHEN, SYDVKM. Trimming took off 6 bases at V and 0 bases at J, with 17 bases between the two ends. The CDR3 spells CASSRRPGRLNTEAFF. As DNA, the CDR3 is TGTGCCAGCAGCAGAAGACCGGGGAGACTGAACACTGAAGCTTTCTTT.

The V gene is TRBV27, the J gene TRBJ2-7, with a weak D call TRBD1 (5 bases). Germline V lookup: CDR1 MNHEY, CDR2 SMNVEV (reference sequence). Between the trimmed V and J ends, which lost 5 bases and 9 bases, there was a span of 20 bases. There are 14 residues in the CDR3. The CDR3, as DNA: TGTGCCAGCAGTCCAAACAGTGGGGCCCAACGGCAGTACTTC. Encoded protein: CASSPNSGAQRQYF.

The chain links TRBV29-1 to TRBJ1-2; possible D gene TRBD1, 5 bases. Germline V gene lookup returns CDR1 SQVTM and CDR2 ANQGSEA. This CDR3 contains 12 residues. The V end was cut by 6 bases, the J end by 8 bases, with 16 bases between. The CDR3 nucleotides read TGCAGCGTAGGGACGGCTGGTTACGGCTACACCTTC. Protein sequence: CSVGTAGYGYTF.

The chain combines TRBV27 with TRBJ2-1, with 10 bases matching TRBD2. The V and J ends lost 1 base and 4 bases, in that order; junction bases with no gene match: 4. Germline CDR1 and CDR2: MNHEY and SMNVEV (reference sequence). This CDR3 is 16 amino acids long. The CDR3 is CASSLYGTSVYNEQFF. As DNA, the CDR3 is TGTGCCAGCAGTTTATACGGGACTAGCGTATACAATGAGCAGTTCTTC.

The chain combines TRBV7-8 with TRBJ1-5, with 7 bases that match TRBD1. The V segment lost 0 bases and the J segment 4 bases; nucleotides outside the gene matches: 6. The CDR3 sequence is 16 residues long. Germline values: CDR1 SGHVS, CDR2 FQNEAQ. CDR3 in amino acids: CASSLARGRRNQPQHF. In DNA, the CDR3 is TGTGCCAGCAGCTTAGCTAGGGGGCGGCGGAATCAGCCCCAGCATTTT.

This chain links TRBV29-1 with TRBJ2-7, with D possibly called TRBD1 or TRBD2 (5 bases each). This CDR3 comprises 13 residues. Per germline, CDR1 SQVTM and CDR2 ANQGSEA. V dropped 2 bases and J dropped 1 base, with 9 bases sitting between them. The CDR3 nucleotides are TGCAGCGTTGAAACGGGACCTTCCTACGAGCAGTACTTC. This translates into CSVETGPSYEQYF.

This chain links TRBV15 with TRBJ1-3; no clear D gene. CDR3 size: 13 residues. V was pared by 4 bases and J by 4 bases, with 8 bases between. Germline V gene data show CDR1 as LNHNV and CDR2 as YYDKDF (reference sequence). CDR3 DNA: TGTGCCACCAGCACCTTGACAGGAAACACCATATATTTT. Its translation is CATSTLTGNTIYF.

The V call is TRBV5-1, the J call TRBJ2-2, with a weak D call TRBD2 (6 bases). The CDR3 has 15 amino acids. With 2 bases removed from V and 5 bases from J, the gap between germline ends came to 13 bases. Germline values: CDR1 SGHRS, CDR2 YFSETQ. The CDR3 loop is CASSFDGSGTGELFF. CDR3 sequence (DNA): TGCGCCAGCAGCTTTGACGGGAGCGGAACCGGGGAGCTGTTTTTT.

This clone is a singleton in its sample. This chain uses TRBV10-3 with TRBJ1-5; D is uncertain. Germline CDR1 and CDR2: ENHRY and SYGVKD. The CDR3 covers 16 residues. V lost 3 bases to trimming and J lost 2 bases, with 14 bases between them. The CDR3 bases are TGTGCCATCAGTGACCGAGGGCCGGGAGGCAATCAGCCCCAGCATTTT. Translation: CAISDRGPGGNQPQHF.

J is TRBJ2-1 and V is TRBV5-1; 11 positions agree with TRBD2. This CDR3 contains 15 residues. The germline V gene has CDR1 SGHRS and CDR2 YFSETQ. J was trimmed by 7 bases and V by 6 bases; bases with no gene match: 9. The CDR3 region is CASTVAGGPGNEQFF. CDR3 nucleotides: TGCGCCAGCACGGTAGCGGGAGGGCCAGGGAATGAGCAGTTCTTC.

The rearrangement links TRBV15 to TRBJ1-5, with 8 bases matching TRBD1. Germline CDR1 and CDR2: LNHNV and YYDKDF (reference sequence). After removal of 6 bases from V and 6 bases from J, the junction contained 10 bases not matched to a gene. This CDR3 region has 15 residues. As DNA, the CDR3 is TGTGCCACCAGAAATTCTGGGACAGGTGCTCAGCCCCAGCATTTT. It encodes CATRNSGTGAQPQHF.

V gene TRBV27 combines with J gene TRBJ1-2; TRBD1 might be the D (5 bases). The CDR3 has 16 residues. Trimming pared 0 bases from V and 3 bases from J, leaving 14 bases between. CDR1 is MNHEY and CDR2 is SMNVEV in the germline V gene (reference sequence). CDR3: CASSLSGLNPDYGYTF. The CDR3 DNA reads TGTGCCAGCAGTTTATCGGGGCTCAACCCAGACTATGGCTACACCTTC.

This rearrangement joins TRBV5-6 to TRBJ2-7; TRBD1 matches at 7 bases. Germline CDR1 SGHDT, CDR2 YYEEEE. This CDR3 contains 14 residues. The V gene end was trimmed by 6 bases and the J gene end by 5 bases; junction bases not matched to a gene: 11. For the CDR3, the DNA is TGTGCCAGCACCCCATCCGGGACAGTAAACGAGCAGTACTTC. It is translated as CASTPSGTVNEQYF.

This chain connects TRBV27 to TRBJ2-1, with D perhaps being TRBD1 or TRBD2 (5 bases each). Trimming cost V 7 bases and J 10 bases, with 26 bases left between them. Germline assignment: CDR1 MNHEY and CDR2 SMNVEV (reference sequence). The CDR3 covers 16 residues. DNA of the CDR3: TGTGCCAGCAAAACTGGGGACGGGACCCTAGGCGGAGAGCAGTTCTTC. As protein: CASKTGDGTLGGEQFF.

The genes are TRBV5-1 and TRBJ2-4; maybe TRBD2 (5 bases). Germline CDR1 is SGHRS and CDR2 is YFSETQ. The V end was cut by 3 bases, the J end by 6 bases, with 7 bases between. The CDR3 totals 12 residues. CDR3 nucleotides: TGCGCCAGCAGCTACGGAGGAAACATTCAGTACTTC. This gives the protein CASSYGGNIQYF.

The CDR3: CASSITLAENNYEQYF. The CDR3 nucleotides are TGCGCCAGCAGCATTACACTAGCGGAGAATAATTACGAGCAGTACTTC. This sequence joins TRBV5-1 and TRBJ2-7; 8 bases fit TRBD2. With V trimmed by 4 bases and J by 4 bases, 13 bases remained unmatched. Per the germline V gene, CDR1 is SGHRS and CDR2 is YFSETQ. The CDR3 is made up of 16 amino acids.